This entry is about one TCR beta chain. This sample is part of a study of blood T cell repertoires in COVID-19. Study in general: Sources were T cells, B-cell-depleted T cells, or PBMCs; the material itself was cDNA or gDNA.

Original handling: The authors estimated nucleated cell counts from reference gene primer amplification. The assay was immunoSEQ multiplex PCR, and TCRdb's table has in-frame clones only and misses some. V, J and clone size were drawn from that table, and D and trimming were deduced from the DNA. Found here are roughly 190,000 clones, more than 80% of them singletons; the top ten hold 0.5% to 0.65%. The germline CDR1 and CDR2 sequences are SEHNR and FQNEAQ (reference sequence). V lost 2 bases and J lost 2; bases outside the gene matches: 2. This CDR3 is 14 amino acids long. The specimen sequenced was peripheral blood. The receptor comes from a man in his fifties with acute or convalescent COVID-19. This chain joins TRBV7-9 and TRBJ2-7; TRBD2 aligns across 8 bases. The CDR3 loop reads CASSLWTSTYEQYF. In nucleotides, the CDR3 is TGTGCCAGCAGCTTATGGACTAGCACCTACGAGCAGTACTTC.